Each of the 20 T cell receptor beta chains below was sequenced from the same sample in a study of control samples from healthy donors and cancer patients. Sequenced by immunoSEQ multiplex PCR; TCRdb stores in-frame clones only, minus some. The repertoire holds around 45,000 clones, just over 70% seen once, with under 20% in the top ten. Sequencing input: formalin-fixed, paraffin-embedded tissue. Receptor source: a male donor with melanoma.

The rearrangement uses TRBV7-2 and TRBJ2-5; D is perhaps TRBD2 (6 bases). With 4 bases removed from V and 5 bases from J, the gap between germline ends came to 17 bases. Germline assignment: CDR1 SGHTA and CDR2 FQGNSA. The CDR3 sequence is 15 residues long. The CDR3 bases are TGTGCCAGCAGCTCCGGGGGTGGCACCCAGGAGACCCAGTACTTC. Translated: CASSSGGGTQETQYF.

The rearrangement joins TRBV21-1 to TRBJ2-1; the table's D call TRBD2 went unverified against the DNA. TRBV21-1 is noted as a pseudogene. This CDR3 has 17 residues. The CDR3 coding sequence is TGTGCCAGCAGCAAGATGTTAGGCGGGAGGGCCGGCAATGAGCAGTTCTTC. Translating it yields CASSKMLGGRAGNEQFF.

The chain joins TRBV24-1 to TRBJ2-2, with 7 bases aligning to TRBD1. The CDR3 is made up of 15 amino acids. The J segment lost 1 base and the V segment lost 7 bases, leaving 5 bases of the junction unmatched. CDR1 is KGHDR, CDR2 SFDVKD, per germline. CDR3: CATSVRDRNTGELFF. CDR3 sequence (DNA): TGTGCCACCAGCGTACGGGACAGGAACACCGGGGAGCTGTTTTTT.

V usage is TRBV7-7 and J usage is TRBJ1-2, with TRBD1 as a possible D gene (6 bases). V dropped 5 bases and J dropped 2 bases, with 18 bases sitting between them. CDR1 and CDR2 (germline): SSHAT, FNYEAQ (reference sequence). This CDR3 contains 16 residues. The CDR3 sequence is CASSPLPGQENYGYTF. As DNA, the CDR3 is TGTGCCAGCAGCCCCCTTCCGGGACAAGAAAACTATGGCTACACCTTC.

The V call is TRBV28, the J call TRBJ2-7; possibly TRBD2 for D (6 bases). CDR1 and CDR2 from the germline V gene are MDHEN and SYDVKM. The CDR3 consists of 14 residues. The V end lost 5 bases, the J end lost 0 bases, and 11 bases lay between the germline ends. CDR3 in amino acids: CASSDRRASYEQYF. The CDR3 region has the DNA TGTGCCAGCAGTGATAGGAGGGCCTCCTACGAGCAGTACTTC. Full variable domain (missing parts from reference TRBV28 and TRBJ2-7): DVKVTQSSRYLVKRTGEKVFLECVQDMDHENMFWYRQDPGLGLRLIYFSYDVKMKEKGDIPEGYSVSREKKERFSLILESASTNQTSMYLCASSDRRASYEQYFGPGTRLTVT.

On this clone: Other nucleotide sequences in the sample specify the same CDR3. The chain has TRBV9 and TRBJ1-3; tentative D call: TRBD1 (6 bases). V dropped 0 bases and J dropped 2 bases, with 12 bases sitting between them. CDR3 length: 16 residues. Per the germline V gene, CDR1 is SGDLS and CDR2 is YYNGEE. CDR3 nucleotides: TGTGCCAGCAGCGTAGATTCGGGGGGCACTGGAAACACCATATATTTT. This translates into CASSVDSGGTGNTIYF.

This rearrangement joins TRBV3-1 (or the pseudogene TRBV3-2) to TRBJ2-1; 13 bases align to TRBD2. J was trimmed by 3 bases and V by 4 bases; bases with no gene match: 3. Germline V gene data show CDR1 as LGHDT and CDR2 as YNNKEL (reference sequence). The CDR3 covers 16 residues. The CDR3, as DNA: TGTGCCAGCAGCCCGGGACTAGCGGGGTACTACAATGAGCAGTTCTTC. Translating gives CASSPGLAGYYNEQFF.

In this sample, this clone turned up a few times. The V call is TRBV20-1, the J call TRBJ1-2; the D gene is possibly TRBD1 (5 bases). V lost 3 bases and J 4 bases, leaving 15 bases between the germline ends. CDR3 length: 14 residues. In germline, CDR1 is DFQATT, CDR2 SNEGSKA (reference sequence). CDR3 sequence reads: CSASPQGGTYGYTF. The CDR3, as DNA: TGCAGTGCTAGTCCTCAGGGCGGGACCTATGGCTACACCTTC.

This rearrangement joins TRBV6-6 to TRBJ1-2, with 8 bases lining up with TRBD1. There are 15 residues in the CDR3. Per the germline V gene, CDR1 is MNHNY and CDR2 is SVGAGI (reference sequence). J gave up 8 bases and V 5 bases, and 13 bases lay outside the gene matches. CDR3: CASSPATGTGLGYTF. In DNA form, the CDR3 reads TGTGCCAGCAGTCCGGCAACGGGGACAGGCCTCGGCTACACCTTC.

This chain uses TRBV28 with TRBJ2-7; D is possibly TRBD1 (6 bases). This CDR3 is built from 18 residues. Germline-derived CDR1 and CDR2 are MDHEN and SYDVKM. V lost 5 bases to trimming and J lost 5 bases, with 28 bases between them. This CDR3 is CASSPPTGQYQSGDEQYF. The CDR3 DNA is TGTGCCAGCAGTCCTCCTACCGGACAGTATCAATCCGGGGACGAGCAGTACTTC.

About this clone itself: A read error may explain this, as a much larger clone is one base away. Other DNA sequences in the sample encode the same CDR3. J is TRBJ1-1 and V is TRBV4-1; no firm D call. This CDR3 comprises 13 residues. The V gene's germline CDR1 is MGHRA and CDR2 YSYEKL. The CDR3 protein is CASSREKNTEAFF. The DNA for the CDR3 is TGTGCCAGCAGCCGAGAAAAGAACACTGAAGCTTTCTTT.

The rearrangement links TRBV7-8 to TRBJ2-2, with D tentatively TRBD1 (6 bases). Deletions cut 1 base from V and 5 bases from J, with 8 bases between. The CDR3 length is 14 residues. Germline values: CDR1 SGHVS, CDR2 FQNEAQ. The DNA of the CDR3 is TGTGCCAGCAGCTTAGTACAGGGAACCGGGGAGCTGTTTTTT. This codes for CASSLVQGTGELFF.

Many counts were recorded for this clone. This chain links TRBV7-2 with TRBJ2-3; 7 nucleotides match TRBD1. The germline gives CDR1 SGHTA, CDR2 FQGNSA. V lost 5 bases, J lost 5 bases, and 10 bases stayed unmatched. CDR3 length: 15 residues. The CDR3 protein is CASSLGQLRVDTQYF. Written as DNA, the CDR3 is TGTGCCAGCAGCCTGGGACAGCTCAGGGTAGATACGCAGTATTTT.

This chain connects TRBV12-3 or TRBV12-4 to TRBJ2-2, with 9 bases aligning to TRBD2. V gave up 3 bases and J gave up 15 bases; unmatched junction bases: 5. The CDR3 runs to 12 residues. The CDR3 here is CASSFGAGGMFF. CDR3 DNA: TGTGCCAGCAGTTTTGGGGCGGGAGGGATGTTTTTT.

This clone was found a few times. This chain links TRBV27 with TRBJ1-6, with TRBD1 as a possible D gene (6 bases). The CDR3 has 16 residues. V lost 5 bases and J lost 3, with 14 bases in between. Per germline, CDR1 MNHEY and CDR2 SMNVEV (reference sequence). In nucleotides, the CDR3 is TGTGCCAGCAGTCCCACGGACAGCTACTATAATTCACCCCTCCACTTT. Its protein is CASSPTDSYYNSPLHF.

This chain joins TRBV27 and TRBJ2-7, with TRBD1 identical over 10 bases. In germline, CDR1 is MNHEY, CDR2 SMNVEV (reference sequence). J was trimmed by 2 bases and V by 3 bases; bases with no gene match: 4. This CDR3 has 15 amino acids. Here the CDR3 reads CASSFIGQGAYEQYF. CDR3 coding DNA: TGTGCCAGCAGTTTCATAGGACAGGGGGCCTACGAGCAGTACTTC.

This clone was seen only a few times. The rearrangement joins TRBV2 to TRBJ1-6; 9 nucleotides align to TRBD1. This CDR3 comprises 15 residues. With 5 bases clipped from V and 8 bases from J, the junction kept 7 bases outside the gene matches. CDR1 SNHLY and CDR2 FYNNEI come from the germline V gene. CDR3 nucleotide sequence: TGTGCCAGCAGTACCCGAGACAGGGGGGATTCACCCCTCCACTTT. Translation: CASSTRDRGDSPLHF.

This chain links TRBV15 with TRBJ2-5; TRBD1 matches at 7 bases. V trimming: 5 bases; J trimming: 2 bases; junction bases outside the gene matches: 11. Germline V gene lookup returns CDR1 LNHNV and CDR2 YYDKDF (reference sequence). CDR3 size: 16 residues. As DNA, the CDR3 is TGTGCCACCAGCCCCCGGGACAGAGACTTACAAGAGACCCAGTACTTC. This translates into CATSPRDRDLQETQYF.

This clone appeared a few times. The chain joins TRBV6-6 to TRBJ2-1, with D tentatively TRBD1 or TRBD2 (5 bases each). The CDR3 spans 15 residues. Germline V lookup: CDR1 MNHNY, CDR2 SVGAGI (reference sequence). Trimming removed 7 bases at V and 8 bases at J, with 21 bases between. The CDR3 nucleotides read TGTGCCAGCACTCCCGAGGGGTGGTATGGGGATGAGCAGTTCTTC. Translating it yields CASTPEGWYGDEQFF.

The V and J genes are TRBV18 and TRBJ2-5; maybe TRBD2 (6 bases). Per the germline V gene, CDR1 is KGHSH and CDR2 is LQKENI. V was clipped by 5 bases and J by 1 base, with 14 bases between them. The CDR3 length is 15 residues. CDR3 coding DNA: TGTGCCAGCTCAACCGCTGGAGGGGCCCAAGAGACCCAGTACTTC. Protein product: CASSTAGGAQETQYF.